The rows below give T cell receptor beta chains drawn from one sample of a study of shared clonotypes between healthy human individuals. Only in-frame clones appear in the TCRdb table, and some are missing; sequencing was by immunoSEQ multiplex PCR. The sample lists about 700,000 clones; about 92% were seen once. The sequencing sample was made of naive CD8+ T cells sorted from blood. The receptors stem from a man aged 30 to 45 in good health. Both conserved end residues are part of each CDR3.

V gene	J gene	CDR3 length	CDR3 protein
TRBV18	TRBJ2-5	15	CASSFGQGYQETQYF
TRBV9	TRBJ2-1	13	CASSPPRDNEQFF
TRBV9	TRBJ2-2	16	CASSVESVPNTGELFF
TRBV7-9	TRBJ2-5	15	CASSLDRFPLETQYF
TRBV9	TRBJ1-2	15	CASSVTPGEIYGYTF
TRBV7-9	TRBJ2-1	15	CASSQRGLAGDEQFF
TRBV2	TRBJ2-7	13	CASTGQGPYEQYF
TRBV27	TRBJ1-5	14	CASSFKGSNQPQHF
TRBV10-3	TRBJ2-2	13	CAISEAGAGELFF
TRBV11-2	TRBJ2-4	14	CASSLRAAKNIQYF
TRBV7-8	TRBJ2-7	15	CASSLERQGTHEQYF
TRBV29-1	TRBJ2-4	16	CSDLDRSQPLKNIQYF
TRBV18	TRBJ2-7	14	CASSPSTGLYEQYF
TRBV6-5	TRBJ1-2	16	CASSYSRGHSNYGYTF
TRBV27	TRBJ2-1	14	CASSPRTDGREQFF
TRBV9	TRBJ2-5	14	CASSFSGSQETQYF
TRBV7-9	TRBJ1-1	14	CASSRGPRPTEAFF
TRBV28	TRBJ2-7	16	CASSRSRGQTSYEQYF
TRBV19	TRBJ2-7	13	CASSMFGGYEQYF
TRBV18	TRBJ2-2	14	CASSPPVGSGELFF
TRBV19	TRBJ1-5	14	CASSFQGAGQPQHF
TRBV19	TRBJ2-7	14	CASSIVQGTYEQYF
TRBV5-5	TRBJ1-1	16	CASSFGYRGGNTEAFF
TRBV7-7	TRBJ2-2	17	CASSLRTSGPNTGELFF
TRBV15	TRBJ2-3	15	CATSGPGQLSDTQYF
TRBV6-5	TRBJ2-7	13	CASRDSSSYEQYF
TRBV6-4	TRBJ1-2	17	CASSDSSFGPGQKGYTF
TRBV4-1	TRBJ1-1	14	CASSQTTLNTEAFF
TRBV6-1	TRBJ1-5	15	CASSERRDSNQPQHF
TRBV6-6	TRBJ2-3	14	CASSYTGDTDTQYF
TRBV30	TRBJ2-7	16	CAWSLGLAGSGYEQYF
TRBV7-9	TRBJ1-1	15	CASSQSSQGGAEAFF
TRBV19	TRBJ2-1	11	CASSIYNEQFF
TRBV19	TRBJ2-7	14	CASSRRQGANEQYF
TRBV7-9	TRBJ1-3	16	CASSLRQVPSGNTIYF
TRBV5-4	TRBJ2-7	11	CASSLGGEQYF
TRBV15	TRBJ1-5	15	CATSRVQGREVPQHF
TRBV25-1	TRBJ2-7	14	CASSTGTATYEQYF
TRBV18	TRBJ2-7	15	CASSPFQDSSYEQYF
TRBV5-3	TRBJ1-4	11	CAGGLREKLFF
TRBV5-1	TRBJ2-7	14	CASSLGQGAYEQYF
TRBV21-1	TRBJ2-1	13	CASSTRGLDEQFF
TRBV28	TRBJ1-2	15	CASSLVRGALPGYTF
TRBV11-2	TRBJ2-1	14	CASSSLRRYNEQFF
TRBV28	TRBJ1-5	13	CASSVRGLSAQHF
TRBV6-5	TRBJ2-3	15	CASSYSISGADTQYF